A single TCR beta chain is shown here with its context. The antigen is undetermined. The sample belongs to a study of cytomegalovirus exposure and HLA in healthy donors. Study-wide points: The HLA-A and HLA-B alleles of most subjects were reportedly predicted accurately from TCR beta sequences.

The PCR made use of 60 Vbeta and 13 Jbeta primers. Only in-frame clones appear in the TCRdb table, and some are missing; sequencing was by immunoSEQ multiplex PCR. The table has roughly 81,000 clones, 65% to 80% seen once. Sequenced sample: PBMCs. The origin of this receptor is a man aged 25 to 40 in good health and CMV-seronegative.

In DNA, the CDR3 is TGTGCCAGCAGCTTGGGCGGGGGAAAATGGTCGGATACGCAGTATTTT. The encoded protein is CASSLGGGKWSDTQYF. The chain joins TRBV7-9 to TRBJ2-3; 7 bases line up with TRBD2. CDR1 and CDR2 (germline): SEHNR, FQNEAQ (reference sequence). This CDR3 contains 16 residues. V gave up 3 bases and J gave up 6 bases; unmatched junction bases: 12.